One TCR beta chain is described in this entry. The antigen it binds to is not known. No much larger clonotype is one base removed from it; base qualities were not supplied. To prepare the library, the immunoSEQ multiplex PCR assay was applied. A mixture of 60 forward primers for TCR Vbeta segments and 13 reverse primers for TCR Jbeta segments was used in the multiplex PCR. The CDR3 region of rearranged TCR beta genes was amplified from genomic DNA by a multiplex PCR assay. The amplified TCR beta libraries were sequenced on the Illumina HiSeq System as 87-base-pair reads. For the original study's pipeline: A later analysis counted approximately 74 million unique TCR beta chains across the 666 repertoires, and some 11 million of these chains were shared by at least two donors. Raw reads were error-corrected and collapsed into unique sequences by a nearest-neighbor algorithm in which closely related sequences were merged to remove PCR and sequencing errors. V, D and J gene segments were assigned by aligning CDR3 sequences to IMGT reference sequences. For a sequence to be retained, a match of at least six nucleotides was required to both a V gene segment and a J gene segment. Rearrangements were called productive when the CDR3 lacked stop codons and stayed in frame with V and J; all others were non-productive. CDR3 was defined according to IMGT convention as the region running from the second conserved V-encoded cysteine to the conserved J-encoded phenylalanine. The earlier analysis of some 550 of the donors excluded any sequence lacking an unambiguous match to a single V gene segment. In an earlier analysis of a few hundred of the donors, V segments were called functional above 56.7% productive rearrangements and were called segregating when the between-donor standard deviation exceeded 5%. To diagnose cytomegalovirus status from the catalog of TCR beta chain sequences, a statistical classification framework was built. V and J gene assignment, in a later analysis, came from comparing TCR nucleotide sequences with IMGT/GENE-DB human TR gene sequences. In a later analysis, CDR3 sequences and most-parsimonious VDJ recombination scenarios were assigned using the TCRdist pipeline. In a later analysis, every TCR beta chain was defined by the combination of its CDR3 amino acid sequence and its V-gene family, and reads without a unique V-gene family were dropped. To address suspected cross-contamination and a sequencing artifact, a later analysis removed around 600 highly shared, low-generation-probability nucleotide sequences. In a later analysis, a clonal expansion index was calculated for each public chain from normalized within-repertoire ranks of inferred template counts. A later analysis computed generation probabilities with a VDJ recombination model fitted to out-of-frame rearrangements, and checked the results against IGoR. A later analysis scored TCR-TCR, TCR-HLA and TCR-CMV co-occurrence with hypergeometric tests, applying a repertoire-size bias correction to TCR pairs. False discovery rates were estimated in a later analysis by permuting HLA or CMV assignments 20 times. A later analysis grouped co-occurring TCRs with DBSCAN, adding TCRdist sequence similarity when clustering within HLA-allele-positive subsets. Co-occurrence clustering excluded repertoires with fewer than 30,000 or more than 120,000 public chains, plus five with anomalous nucleotide sharing. In its TCRdb copy, this immuneACCESS table keeps in-frame sequences only and misses some clones. Where compared with another copy, unresolved V genes explain less than half of these, and the others have no known cause. The D gene and trimming were derived from the DNA, and the V and J assignments and clone size from that table. The table for this sample lists under 150,000 clones; about four fifths of them were counted only once. The top ten constitute over 2% of the sample.

V loses 3 bases at its end and J loses 3 bases; junction bases beyond the gene matches: 4. The CDR1 and CDR2 encoded by the germline V gene are SGHVS and FQNEAQ. The CDR3 goes from the cysteine to the phenylalanine over 14 residues. CDR3 DNA is the only sequence kept; it has 42 bases, read in frame from the first base. The cohort was made up of hundreds of healthy bone marrow donors. At the time of sampling, every cohort member was nominally healthy, though immune exposures that went unrecorded were likely present. The donor tested CMV seronegative and was one of the 352 seronegative cohort members. Every donor gave a peripheral blood sample, and the peripheral blood mononuclear cells from that sample were used for TCR beta sequencing. Genomic DNA extraction from the blood cell samples was performed with the Qiagen DNeasy Blood Extraction Kit. The data belong to a study of cytomegalovirus exposure and HLA in healthy donors (dated by TCRdb to 2016 to 2017). General notes on the study: In an earlier analysis of about 560 of the donors, about 270 Gb of sequence data and approximately 120 million unique TCR beta sequences from 150 million to 200 million T cells were reported. A later analysis re-examined previously published TCR beta repertoires from hundreds of donors and added high-resolution HLA genotyping to investigate patterns of TCR occurrence. The number of typed donors differed by locus: about 620-630 for A, B, C, DRB1 and DQB1; approximately 520 for DQA1; some 610 for DPA1; and about 450 for DPB1. The later analysis used no new phenotypic data to find candidate immune exposures, relying instead on TCR beta sequences and their occurrence across donors. Using immunosequencing, the study profiled T cell repertoires from 500 to 800 subjects and related those repertoires to cytomegalovirus serostatus. The study aimed to test whether cataloging public T cell receptors could reveal signatures of past pathogen exposure. Donor age, sex, ethnicity and CMV serostatus were collected together with the repertoire data. A separate validation cohort of roughly 110 different subjects was used in addition to the roughly 620-subject first cohort. The genetic ancestry cluster associated with self-reported Caucasian donors included 81% of the approximately 400 genotyped donors. To predict cytomegalovirus infection status, the study brought together high-throughput TCR immunosequencing, statistical association of individual TCRs with disease status, and machine learning. Every repertoire in the discovery cohort had been generated on one and the same sequencing platform. A later genetic analysis used genome-wide SNP genotypes for about 65% of the 666 donors, treating that subset as a discovery cohort. Roughly 310 gigabases of sequencing data and 70 million to 85 million unique TCR sequences were included in an early release covering roughly 600 HLA-typed donors. To decide whether each TCR beta V gene segment behaved as functional or pseudogenic, an earlier analysis of some 600 of the donors relied on high-throughput TCR beta sequencing. Among some 400 genotyped donors of the cohort, an average of approximately 240,000 unique TCR beta nucleotide sequences were sequenced per donor, 15% to 20% of them non-productive. HLA typing included class I and class II loci at four-digit resolution. A handful of DR-DQ haplotypes were handled as single units for association and clustering because linkage in the cohort was strong.

On the study overall, not on this receptor specifically: Broadly in line with IMGT annotations, most TCR beta V segments showed up in productive rearrangements about 90% or about 30% of the time in an earlier analysis of several hundred of the donors. Several of the top co-occurrence clusters appeared to be linked to parvovirus B19, influenza, CMV and Epstein-Barr virus, according to a later analysis. Around 16 rarely observed V segments, including chromosome 9 orphons, were excluded from the earlier analysis of several hundred of the donors because counts were too low. In this cohort, only TCR beta chains were sequenced, and detectable features were limited by the absence of alpha or paired-chain data. CMV serostatus was the only immune exposure information available for the cohort. A later genetic analysis associated a missense DCLRE1C variant with V-gene and J-gene trimming of TCR beta chains, and an independent cohort replicated the association. While some public TCRs were present in many individuals, most TCR sequences turned up only very rarely across donors. In a later genetic analysis, fewer N-insertions in productive TCRs were reported among donors in an Asian-associated ancestry cluster than the roughly 700-donor mean. The study gave a list of 150 to 200 TCR beta chains associated with cytomegalovirus. According to a later analysis, TCR association rates differed among HLA loci, with DRB1 alleles showing the most associated TCRs and HLA-C alleles showing the fewest. Cytomegalovirus status was reported to be diagnosed by the classifier with high specificity and sensitivity in both the original and validation cohorts. When HLA alleles, especially DR and DQ, strongly co-occurred, TCR associations were difficult to assign to individual alleles. Because HLA typing was missing for some donors at each locus, association tests included only the typed subset. A later analysis found that HLA-associated TCR beta chains were more clonally expanded and had lower generation probabilities than equally common non-associated chains. Correlated functional status among segregating V segments might be attributable to linkage disequilibrium, but an unknown experimental factor could not be ruled out. A later analysis found that most CMV-associated TCR beta chains appeared HLA-restricted, with HLA associations seemingly driven largely by CMV exposure. A cluster of highly shared sequence variants was judged likely to represent a technical artifact of the sequencing pipeline. Presence/absence analyses assumed roughly uniform sequencing depth across donors, an assumption that may not hold. A few of the identified cytomegalovirus-associated TCR beta chains were confirmed in vitro to be specific for cytomegalovirus antigens. Some IMGT-functional V segments, including TRBV6-2 and TRBV6-3, could not be told apart with the 87-base-pair reads, so those segments were excluded. At a false discovery rate of 0.05, a later analysis linked around 17,000 TCR beta sequences to specific HLA alleles. A further reported finding was that TCR beta sequences accurately predicted the HLA-A and HLA-B alleles for most subjects in the first cohort. The authors suggested that the approach could potentially be extended to other disease states and immunological phenotypes.

This sequence originates from a man aged 30-40 years in good health and CMV-seronegative. The sequence links TRBV7-8 to TRBJ1-1; 7 bases in the junction line up with TRBD1. Sequencing was performed on PBMCs. The nucleotide sequence is TGTGCCAGCAGCTTGGGCAGGGGGTACACTGAAGCTTTCTTT. It codes for CASSLGRGYTEAFF.